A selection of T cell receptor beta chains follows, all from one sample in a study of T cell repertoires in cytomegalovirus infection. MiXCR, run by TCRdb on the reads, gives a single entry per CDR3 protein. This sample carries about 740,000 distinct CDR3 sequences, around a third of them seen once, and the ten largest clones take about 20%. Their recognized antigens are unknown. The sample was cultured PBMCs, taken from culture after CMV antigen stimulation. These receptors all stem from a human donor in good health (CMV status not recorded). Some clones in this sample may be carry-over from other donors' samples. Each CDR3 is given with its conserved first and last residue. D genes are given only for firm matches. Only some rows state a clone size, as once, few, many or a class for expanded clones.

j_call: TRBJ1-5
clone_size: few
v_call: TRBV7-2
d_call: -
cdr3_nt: TGTGCCAGCAGCTTAGCTTATGGTCAGCCCCAGCATTTT
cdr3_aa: CASSLAYGQPQHF

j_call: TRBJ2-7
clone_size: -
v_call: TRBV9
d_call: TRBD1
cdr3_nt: TGTGCCAGCAGCGAGCACCCGGGACAGGGCCCCTACGAGCAGTACTTC
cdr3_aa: CASSEHPGQGPYEQYF

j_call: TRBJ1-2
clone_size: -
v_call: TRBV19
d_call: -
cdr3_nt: TGTGCCAGTAGTCCCCGGGAGAATCCTTATGGCTACACCTTC
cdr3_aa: CASSPRENPYGYTF

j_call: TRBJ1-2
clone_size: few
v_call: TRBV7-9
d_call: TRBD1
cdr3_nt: TGTGCCAGCAGCTACGCCGGGACAGGGGACTACACCTTC
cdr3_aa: CASSYAGTGDYTF

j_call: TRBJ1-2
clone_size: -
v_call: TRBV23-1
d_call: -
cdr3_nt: TGCGCCAGCAGACCGGACGGAGGGAGCTATGGCTACACCTTC
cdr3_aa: CASRPDGGSYGYTF

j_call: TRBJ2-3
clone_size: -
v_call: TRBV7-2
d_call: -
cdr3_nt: TGTGCCAGCAGCTTAGCCTCTGTGGATACGCAGTATTTT
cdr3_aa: CASSLASVDTQYF

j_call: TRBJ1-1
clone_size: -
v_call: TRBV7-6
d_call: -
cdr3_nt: TGTGCCAGCAGCTTAGTCCGAGACAATGCTTTCTTT
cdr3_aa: CASSLVRDNAFF

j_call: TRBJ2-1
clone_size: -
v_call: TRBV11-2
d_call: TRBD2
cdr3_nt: TGTGCCAGCAGCTTACTCGGGGGGGGCATCGATGAGCAGTTCTTC
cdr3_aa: CASSLLGGGIDEQFF

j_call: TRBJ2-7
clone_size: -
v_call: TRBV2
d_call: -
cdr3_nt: TGTGCCAGCAGTGGGGGCCGGAGCTCCTACGAGCAGTACTTC
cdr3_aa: CASSGGRSSYEQYF

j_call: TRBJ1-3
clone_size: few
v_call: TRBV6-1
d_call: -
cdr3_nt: TGTGCCAGCAGTGAAACGGGAGAGAAGACCATATATTTT
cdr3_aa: CASSETGEKTIYF

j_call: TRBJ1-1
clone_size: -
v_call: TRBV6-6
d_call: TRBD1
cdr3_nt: TGTGCCAGCAGTACCCACAGGGGGCTCGGTACTGAAGCTTTCTTT
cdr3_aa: CASSTHRGLGTEAFF

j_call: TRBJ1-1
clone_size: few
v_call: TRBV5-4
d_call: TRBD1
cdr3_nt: TGTGCCAGCAGCCGGGGCGGACAGGCATTTATGAACACTGAAGCTTTCTTT
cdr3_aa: CASSRGGQAFMNTEAFF

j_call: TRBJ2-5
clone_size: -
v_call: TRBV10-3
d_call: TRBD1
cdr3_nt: TGTGCCATCAGTAGGACAGGGGAAGAGACCCAGTACTTC
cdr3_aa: CAISRTGEETQYF

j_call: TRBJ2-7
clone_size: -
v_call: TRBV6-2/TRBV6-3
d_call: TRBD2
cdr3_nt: TGTGCCAGCAGGATGCGGGAGGAGCTATACGAGCAGTACTTC
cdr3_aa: CASRMREELYEQYF

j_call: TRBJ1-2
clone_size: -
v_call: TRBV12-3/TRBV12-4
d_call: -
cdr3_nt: TGTGCCAGCAGTTTAGATCCCCGGACGTTCTATGGCTACACCTTC
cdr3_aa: CASSLDPRTFYGYTF

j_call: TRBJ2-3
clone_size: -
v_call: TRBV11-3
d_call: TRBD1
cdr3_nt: TGTGCCAGCAGCTTAAGGTCAACAGGGGCAGATACGCAGTATTTT
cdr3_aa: CASSLRSTGADTQYF